One and the same sample provided the 17 T cell receptor beta chains below, sequenced in a study of long-term antiretroviral therapy in people with HIV. Assay version v3.0 of immunoSEQ was used, and it was run at survey level. The method was immunoSEQ multiplex PCR; TCRdb's version includes in-frame clones alone and lacks a portion of them. The sample lists some 20,000 clones; around 80% were seen once. Here the sequenced sample was unsorted PBMCs, taken at the start of antiretroviral therapy, before treatment. Receptors were obtained from a woman in her forties with HIV.

Sample share makes this clone medium-sized. This chain connects TRBV7-6 to TRBJ1-2; D gene uncertain. The V end was cut by 5 bases, the J end by 7 bases, with 14 bases between. The CDR3 is made up of 13 amino acids. The V gene's germline CDR1 is SGHVS and CDR2 FNYEAQ. The CDR3 coding sequence is TGTGCCAGCAGCCCTAAGGGAAGTGGTGGCTACACCTTC. This translates into CASSPKGSGGYTF.

The J gene is TRBJ1-2, the V gene TRBV2; D is possibly TRBD1 (5 bases). From germline, CDR1 is SNHLY and CDR2 FYNNEI. This CDR3 comprises 13 residues. The V gene lost 7 bases and the J gene lost 4 bases, with 13 bases spanning the gap. The CDR3, as DNA: TGTGCCAGCACGAAAAGGGGAGGCTATGGCTACACCTTC. This sequence encodes CASTKRGGYGYTF.

The chain couples TRBV28 to TRBJ1-5; D is unclear. This CDR3 has 14 amino acids. Germline-derived CDR1 and CDR2 are MDHEN and SYDVKM. Trimming removed 7 bases at V and 9 bases at J, with 19 bases between. This chain's CDR3 is CASTPRSPQRPQHF. Written as DNA, the CDR3 is TGTGCCAGCACTCCTAGGTCACCCCAGAGGCCCCAGCATTTT.

This chain uses TRBV27 with TRBJ1-1, with D uncertain. Germline CDR1 MNHEY, CDR2 SMNVEV (reference sequence). The CDR3 sequence is 15 residues long. The germline V and J ends were trimmed by 0 bases and 4 bases, with 12 bases remaining between them. CDR3 loop: CASSLSTPTATEAFF. The CDR3 nucleotides are TGTGCCAGCAGTTTATCGACCCCGACCGCCACTGAAGCTTTCTTT.

The chain carries TRBV19 and TRBJ2-1; a weak D match, TRBD1 (7 bases). The CDR3 totals 16 residues. The V gene lost 0 bases and the J gene lost 10 bases, with 19 bases spanning the gap. The germline gives CDR1 LNHDA, CDR2 SQIVND (reference sequence). CDR3 loop: CASSIEGAGGISEQFF. CDR3 nucleotide sequence: TGTGCCAGTAGTATAGAAGGGGCAGGGGGGATCTCCGAGCAGTTCTTC.

The CDR3 bases are TGTGCCAGCAGCTCCAGCGGGGGGGCCACCAGCTCCTACAATGAGCAGTTCTTC. Protein product: CASSSSGGATSSYNEQFF. This sequence joins TRBV28 and TRBJ2-1; 10 bases agree with TRBD2. The ends lost 6 bases at V and 0 bases at J; junction bases unmatched: 11. CDR1 and CDR2 (germline): MDHEN, SYDVKM. This CDR3 has 18 amino acids.

This chain uses TRBV2 with TRBJ1-1; D gene uncertain. CDR3 length equals 13 residues. Trimming removed 7 bases from V and 1 base from J, with 10 bases in between. Per germline, CDR1 SNHLY and CDR2 FYNNEI. The CDR3 nucleotides are TGTGCCAGCAATAACCGAGGGAACACTGAAGCTTTCTTT. This gives the protein CASNNRGNTEAFF.

The chain couples TRBV7-3 to TRBJ2-7, with 12 bases matching TRBD2. The germline gives CDR1 SGHTA, CDR2 FQGTGA. This CDR3 has 13 amino acids. After removal of 5 bases from V and 7 bases from J, the junction contained 3 bases not matched to a gene. CDR3 in DNA: TGTGCCAGCAGCCCTGGGACTAGCGGGGAGCAGTACTTC. Amino acid sequence: CASSPGTSGEQYF.

This clone was detected a few times. This chain links TRBV4-2 with TRBJ2-7; 12 nucleotides agree with TRBD1. V dropped 3 bases and J dropped 5; count of bases not matched to a gene: 8. CDR1 LGHNA and CDR2 YNFKEQ come from the germline V gene. The CDR3 has 16 amino acids. The CDR3 here is CASSHRDRGRLDEQYF. CDR3 nucleotides: TGTGCCAGCAGCCACCGGGACAGGGGGCGCTTGGACGAGCAGTACTTC.

The chain has TRBV4-2 and TRBJ2-1; 9 bases are a match to TRBD1. Losses at the gene ends were 2 bases for V and 7 bases for J; bases not matched to a gene: 9. The length of the CDR3 is 16 residues. Germline CDR1 is LGHNA and CDR2 is YNFKEQ. This CDR3 reads CASSQHRDRARNEQFF. The CDR3 nucleotides read TGTGCCAGCAGCCAACATCGGGACAGGGCTAGAAATGAGCAGTTCTTC.

This chain uses TRBV5-1 with TRBJ2-2, with 13 bases matching TRBD2. The germline V gene has CDR1 SGHRS and CDR2 YFSETQ. Trimming at V came to 4 bases and at J to 5 bases, leaving 5 bases not matched to a gene. The CDR3 is made up of 16 amino acids. CDR3 protein: CASSGGLAGVTGELFF. CDR3 bases: TGCGCCAGCAGCGGAGGACTAGCGGGGGTTACCGGGGAGCTGTTTTTT.

V usage is TRBV25-1 and J usage is TRBJ2-3; D unclear. Trimming left V 4 bases short and J 2 bases short, with 4 bases between. This CDR3 contains 12 residues. Germline V gene sequence: CDR1 MGHDK, CDR2 SYGVNS. The CDR3 sequence: CASSGATDTQYF. CDR3 DNA: TGTGCCAGCAGTGGTGCCACAGATACGCAGTATTTT.

This chain joins TRBV28 and TRBJ1-2, with D hard to call. This CDR3 region has 13 residues. Germline V CDR1 and CDR2: MDHEN, SYDVKM. With 4 bases removed from V and 3 bases from J, the gap between germline ends came to 9 bases. CDR3 residues: CASSSSGYYGYTF. The CDR3 bases are TGTGCCAGCAGTTCCTCGGGGTACTATGGCTACACCTTC.

In DNA, the CDR3 is TGTGCCAGCGGCCGGGGGGGAGAGACCCAGTACTTC. It specifies CASGRGGETQYF. The rearrangement links TRBV11-1 to TRBJ2-5, with 8 bases matching TRBD2. V shed 8 bases, J shed 4 bases, and the junction held 3 bases outside the gene matches. The CDR3 loop spans 12 amino acids. Germline V gene sequence: CDR1 SGHAT, CDR2 FQDESV (reference sequence).

The chain employs TRBV4-2 and TRBJ1-5; D is unresolved. This CDR3 comprises 15 residues. Germline CDR1 is LGHNA and CDR2 is YNFKEQ. Trimming took off 4 bases at V and 2 bases at J, with 12 bases between the two ends. In DNA form, the CDR3 reads TGTGCCAGCAGCCTGGCAGAGACGGGCAATCAGCCCCAGCATTTT. Encoded protein: CASSLAETGNQPQHF.

The V and J genes are TRBV4-3 and TRBJ1-4; 9 bases line up with TRBD1. Germline CDR1 reads LGHNA; CDR2 reads YSLEER. V lost 1 base, J lost 8 bases, and 5 bases stayed unmatched. The CDR3 covers 15 residues. The CDR3 DNA sequence: TGCGCCAGCAGCCAAGCCGGGACAGGGAGCGAAAAACTGTTTTTT. It codes for CASSQAGTGSEKLFF.

Only one count was recorded for this clone. This sequence joins TRBV5-4 and TRBJ1-2; D is possibly TRBD1 (6 bases). The germline V gene has CDR1 SGHNT and CDR2 YYREEE (reference sequence). The CDR3 consists of 13 residues. The V and J ends lost 2 bases and 4 bases respectively, with 9 bases between them. The CDR3: CASSLRGVYGYTF. The CDR3 nucleotides read TGTGCCAGCAGCTTAAGGGGGGTCTATGGCTACACCTTC. The whole variable domain, filled in from reference TRBV5-4 and TRBJ1-2, reads ETGVTQSPTHLIKTRGQQVTLRCSSQSGHNTVSWYQQALGQGPQFIFQYYREEENGRGNFPPRFSGLQFPNYSSELNVNALELDDSALYLCASSLRGVYGYTFGSGTRLTVV.